This T cell receptor beta chain emerged from a study of T cells expressing NK-cell markers. Study in general: Sequencing of TCR beta repertoires drew on sorted CD3+CD56+NKG2C+, CD3+CD56+NKG2C- and CD3+CD56-NKG2C+ T cells. Seropositivity for HCMV was found in seven of the eight sequenced donors, with one seronegative. Findings and limits, study-wide: In several donors, dominant CD3+CD56+NKG2C+ clones formed roughly 1.0-7.5% of CD8+ cells.

Points on this clonotype: The antigen remains undetermined.

Germline V gene data show CDR1 as DFQATT and CDR2 as SNEGSKA (reference sequence). The length of the CDR3 is 15 residues. TCRdb re-called the 5' RACE reads and catalogs CDR3 proteins one per entry, DNA excluded. The listing contains fewer than 300,000 distinct CDR3 sequences. The chain couples TRBV20-1 to TRBJ2-5; the D call of TRBD1 rests on TCRdb alone, since no DNA is present to check it. Sequencing was carried out using blood T cells: a sorted CD56 or NKG2C T cell subset, CD4+ or CD8+ T cells, or bulk PBMC T cells (not recorded which). This clonotype originated in a woman aged 18 to 75 in good health. CDR3 in amino acids: CSAMTGVQFWETQYF.